This T cell receptor beta chain comes out of a study of Graves' ophthalmopathy and Graves' hyperthyroidism. Whole-study findings and limits: The model's prediction of ophthalmopathy progression had roughly 68% sensitivity and roughly 72% specificity.

V was clipped by 6 bases and J by 10 bases; unmatched bases: 9. The germline CDR1 and CDR2 sequences are MNHNS and SASEGT. CDR3 length equals 14 residues. As regards this clonotype: Its antigen is unknown.

Amplification of TCR beta CDR3 regions used RNA transcripts. First-round RT-PCR employed HTBI primers, with a second-round multiplex PCR after it. TCRdb processed the multiplex PCR reads anew with MiXCR; each CDR3 protein has one entry. The sample contains about 400,000 distinct CDR3 sequences, roughly 18% of which appear only once. The sequenced sample consisted of peripheral blood. The sequence came from a woman in her late teens or twenties with Graves' ophthalmopathy. This sequence joins TRBV6-1 and TRBJ1-6, with 7 bases aligning to TRBD1. The DNA of the CDR3 is TGTGCCAGCAGACCTCAGGGGGTAGAATCACCCCTCCACTTT. The encoded protein is CASRPQGVESPLHF.